This T cell receptor beta chain was recovered during a study of cytomegalovirus exposure and HLA in healthy donors. The study's findings and limits: Whilst most TCR sequences proved rare, a subset of public TCRs occurred across many donors. Cytomegalovirus status was reportedly diagnosed by the classifier with high sensitivity and specificity. A later analysis found first-cohort TCR clusters tended to co-occur in the 95 to 150 validation repertoires. Specificity of a few CMV-associated chains for CMV antigens was verified in vitro.

This table comes from immunoSEQ multiplex PCR, and its TCRdb copy is limited to in-frame clones, with some not included. The profile shows more than 95,000 clones, about nine tenths of them singletons. A note on this clone: Its target is not known.

CDR3 length: 16 residues. Looked up from germline, CDR1 is MNHEY and CDR2 is SMNVEV (reference sequence). Trimming shortened V by 4 bases and J by 0 bases, and 14 bases separated the two germline ends. Sequencing was done on a sample of PBMCs. This clonotype was obtained from a woman younger than 35 in good health and CMV-seronegative. V and J are TRBV27 and TRBJ2-3; perhaps TRBD1 as D (6 bases). In nucleotides, the CDR3 is TGTGCCAGCAGTTCAGACCGGGACATAAGCACAGATACGCAGTATTTT. Protein product: CASSSDRDISTDTQYF.